The rows below give T cell receptor beta chains drawn from one sample of a study of molecular identifiers for immune sequencing clone quantification. TCRdb re-called the PCR reads with MiXCR, one entry per CDR3 protein. The repertoire includes a few hundred thousand distinct CDR3 sequences, roughly a quarter of them detected once, and around 0.74% sits in the top ten. Sequenced: naive CD8+ T cells from blood, with Jurkat cell RNA spiked in. These receptors originate from a human donor in good health. Some libraries in this study had Jurkat cell RNA spiked in. CDR3s include the opening cysteine and the closing phenylalanine or tryptophan. The D gene is left open where the match is weak. Expanded clones get a size class; other rows say once, few or many, or leave the size out.

j_call | clone_size | d_call | v_call | cdr3_aa | cdr3_nt
TRBJ2-7 | many | TRBD2 | TRBV7-9 | CAGDGGYEQYF | TGTGCCGGCGACGGGGGGTACGAGCAGTACTTC
TRBJ2-7 | - | TRBD2 | TRBV7-9 | CASSSRLAGVHEQYF | TGTGCCAGCAGCTCAAGACTAGCGGGAGTCCACGAGCAGTACTTC
TRBJ2-7 | - | TRBD1 | TRBV4-1 | CASSQGPGTVNYEQYF | TGCGCCAGCAGCCAAGGGCCCGGGACAGTGAACTACGAGCAGTACTTC
TRBJ2-7 | few | - | TRBV19 | CASSFGPDSSYEQYF | TGTGCCAGTAGTTTTGGCCCGGACTCCTCCTACGAGCAGTACTTC
TRBJ2-3 | - | - | TRBV7-6 | CASSPTGWGSDTQYF | TGTGCCAGCAGCCCTACGGGTTGGGGGTCCGATACGCAGTATTTT
TRBJ2-3 | few | TRBD2 | TRBV27 | CASSLSSGVPLDTQYF | TGTGCCAGCAGTTTATCTAGCGGGGTCCCCCTAGATACGCAGTATTTT
TRBJ2-6 | - | - | TRBV30 | CAWSYVTSGANVLTF | TGTGCCTGGAGTTATGTGACTTCTGGGGCCAACGTCCTGACTTTC
TRBJ1-1 | - | - | TRBV28 | CATTELNTEAFF | TGTGCCACAACAGAGCTGAACACTGAAGCTTTCTTT
TRBJ1-1 | - | - | TRBV7-9 | CASSLGINTEAFF | TGTGCCAGCAGCTTAGGGATTAACACTGAAGCTTTCTTT
TRBJ2-2 | - | - | TRBV6-2/TRBV6-3 | CASSYAARNTGELFF | TGTGCCAGCAGTTACGCCGCGAGGAACACCGGGGAGCTGTTTTTT
TRBJ2-3 | - | TRBD2 | TRBV7-3 | CASSLSGLASDTQYF | TGTGCCAGCAGCTTATCTGGACTAGCTTCAGATACGCAGTATTTT
TRBJ2-3 | many | TRBD2 | TRBV9 | CASSVGTSGADTQYF | TGTGCCAGCAGCGTAGGGACTAGCGGGGCAGATACGCAGTATTTT
TRBJ2-3 | many | - | TRBV20-1 | CSAPLALGDTQYF | TGCAGTGCTCCGCTAGCGTTGGGAGATACGCAGTATTTT
TRBJ2-3 | - | - | TRBV24-1 | CATSDFQQNTSTDTQYF | TGTGCCACCAGTGATTTTCAACAAAATACTAGCACAGATACGCAGTATTTT
TRBJ1-4 | many | - | TRBV5-4 | CASSFPENEKLFF | TGTGCCAGCAGCTTCCCAGAGAATGAAAAACTGTTTTTT
TRBJ1-5 | - | - | TRBV27 | CASSLTNQPRHF | TGTGCCAGCTCCCTGACAAATCAGCCCCGGCATTTT
TRBJ2-7 | - | - | TRBV10-3 | CAISESVADGYDEQYF | TGTGCCATCAGTGAGTCGGTGGCAGACGGTTACGACGAGCAGTACTTC
TRBJ1-1 | many | - | TRBV29-1 | CSARTDRGTEAFF | TGCAGCGCCCGAACGGACCGAGGCACTGAAGCTTTCTTT
TRBJ2-7 | few | - | TRBV7-2 | CASSPAQVAKSSYEQYF | TGTGCCAGCAGCCCCGCCCAGGTTGCGAAGAGCTCCTACGAGCAGTACTTC
TRBJ2-5 | many | - | TRBV10-3 | CAISESGGSQETQYF | TGTGCCATCAGTGAGTCCGGAGGCTCCCAAGAGACCCAGTACTTC
TRBJ2-7 | - | - | TRBV27 | CASSWNSYEQYF | TGTGCCAGCAGTTGGAATAGCTACGAGCAGTACTTC
TRBJ2-1 | - | - | TRBV27 | CASSLTQGSSYNEQFF | TGTGCCAGCAGTTTAACTCAGGGAAGCTCCTACAATGAGCAGTTCTTC
TRBJ1-4 | few | - | TRBV7-9 | CASSPTLRQGLNEKLFF | TGTGCCAGCAGCCCCACCCTACGGCAGGGCCTCAACGAAAAACTGTTTTTT
TRBJ2-3 | few | TRBD2 | TRBV14 | CASSQDLPSGTSTATQYF | TGTGCCAGCAGCCAAGATCTGCCAAGCGGGACCAGCACAGCTACGCAGTATTTT
TRBJ2-7 | many | - | TRBV2 | CASSESGADEQYF | TGTGCCAGCAGTGAGTCGGGGGCCGACGAGCAGTACTTC
TRBJ2-7 | - | TRBD2 | TRBV27 | CASSLEWEGPWEQYF | TGTGCCAGCAGTTTAGAGTGGGAGGGCCCATGGGAGCAGTACTTC
TRBJ1-2 | many | - | TRBV5-1 | CASSLDGDTNYGYTF | TGCGCCAGCAGCTTGGACGGAGACACTAACTATGGCTACACCTTC
TRBJ2-7 | - | TRBD2 | TRBV11-2 | CASSYPGGRAYEQYF | TGTGCCAGCAGCTATCCTGGCGGGAGGGCGTACGAGCAGTACTTC
TRBJ2-7 | many | - | TRBV5-8 | CASSLGSIYEQYF | TGTGCCAGCAGCCTCGGGAGCATTTACGAGCAGTACTTC
TRBJ2-7 | few | - | TRBV7-6 | CASSPEVGEPTYEQYF | TGTGCCAGCAGCCCGGAAGTAGGGGAGCCGACCTACGAGCAGTACTTC
TRBJ2-5 | - | - | TRBV27 | CASSSLMGAETQYF | TGTGCCAGCTCCTCCCTTATGGGGGCAGAGACCCAGTACTTC
TRBJ2-1 | few | TRBD2 | TRBV11-2 | CASSTPLAGSSYNEQFF | TGTGCCAGCAGCACTCCTCTAGCGGGGAGCTCCTACAATGAGCAGTTCTTC
TRBJ2-7 | - | TRBD2 | TRBV9 | CASSVASGSYEQYF | TGTGCCAGCAGCGTCGCTAGCGGGAGTTACGAGCAGTACTTC
TRBJ2-7 | few | TRBD1 | TRBV11-1 | CASSFAGTATYEQYF | TGTGCCAGCAGCTTCGCCGGGACAGCCACCTACGAGCAGTACTTC
TRBJ1-2 | many | - | TRBV6-5 | CASRDLAENYGYTF | TGTGCCAGCAGGGATCTAGCCGAGAACTATGGCTACACCTTC
TRBJ2-6 | once | - | TRBV6-2/TRBV6-3 | CASSLGPPGANVLTF | TGTGCCAGCAGTTTGGGCCCCCCGGGGGCCAACGTCCTGACTTTC
TRBJ2-7 | many | - | TRBV4-1 | CASSPVTNYEQYF | TGCGCCAGCAGCCCAGTTACGAACTACGAGCAGTACTTC
TRBJ1-5 | many | - | TRBV18 | CASSPGSWQAVNQPQHF | TGTGCCAGCTCACCAGGTAGTTGGCAGGCAGTCAATCAGCCCCAGCATTTT
TRBJ1-5 | few | - | TRBV2 | CASSDERGSNQPQHF | TGTGCCAGCAGTGACGAAAGGGGAAGCAATCAGCCCCAGCATTTT
TRBJ2-7 | few | - | TRBV5-1 | CASSLTGTTYEQYF | TGCGCCAGCAGCTTGACAGGGACCACCTACGAGCAGTACTTC
TRBJ2-2 | few | - | TRBV9 | CASSVGVGGELFF | TGTGCCAGCAGCGTAGGAGTAGGCGGGGAGCTGTTTTTT